The sequence of this TCR beta chain was determined in a study of blood T cells in healthy people across ages (dated by TCRdb to 2014 to 2015). Background for the entire study: In model experiments, template switching captured roughly one uniquely barcoded TCR beta cDNA molecule for every two T cells. Two additional independent replicas of 1 million unique cDNA reads from the same blood draw were analyzed for two donors (one aged 18 to 30 and one aged 80 or older). To avoid experimental bias, donors of different ages were spread randomly across the sequencing lanes. Four age groups were formed from the donors: young (average roughly 15 years), middle-aged (just under 40), aged (approximately 60) and long-lived (approximately 80). Using deep sequencing normalized with unique cDNA molecular identifiers, the study measured how TCR beta repertoire diversity changes with age.

General study outcomes and caveats: Conclusive comparison of naive and antigen-experienced compartments was prevented by the profiling of bulk unsorted PBMCs. Because the CMV infection status of the donors was unknown, age-related changes in expanded clonotypes may potentially have been confounded. As age increased, observed TCR beta diversity per million T cells dropped in a roughly linear way, and a significant reduction was already evident by age 40. Total diversity estimates from one million sequenced T cells were considered lower bounds and underestimates. Compared with the aged group, the long-lived group had more naive CD4+ T cells, fewer expanded clones and increased TCR diversity, suggesting age selection. The percentage of naive T cells measured by flow cytometry correlated strongly with observed TCR beta diversity.

The 35 to 40 donors, aged roughly 6 to 90 years, were systemically healthy Caucasian individuals from Russia. Each donor gave ten milliliters of peripheral blood, collected into EDTA-treated Vacutainer tubes. PBMCs were isolated by Ficoll-Paque density-gradient centrifugation, with at least 7 million obtained per sample. Total RNA, at least 5.5 micrograms per sample, was extracted from PBMCs with Trizol reagent. For every donor, an aliquot of PBMCs went through flow cytometry to measure the percentages of naive CD45RAhigh/CD27high T cells. With respect to this clonotype: Its target antigen remains unknown. No much larger clone exists at a distance of one base, and base qualities are not known.

A distance of 11 bases separates the germline ends of V and J, which lose 1 base and 4 bases respectively. Per the germline V gene, LGHNA is the CDR1 and YNFKEQ is the CDR2. Measured from the cysteine to the phenylalanine, the CDR3 is 15 residues long. Only the CDR3 portion is preserved as DNA: 45 bases, with reading frame beginning at the first base. Receptor amplification or capture employed 5' RACE. Sequencing was performed on an Illumina HiSeq 2500. A second PCR of roughly 6 to 11 cycles was run with a J-beta primer mix and a sample-barcoded 5' primer. A unique molecular identifier was introduced onto each TCR beta cDNA molecule by a template-switch 5' adaptor carrying 12 random nucleotides. Each sample yielded at least 3 million CDR3-containing paired-end reads. First-strand cDNA was synthesized from all RNA with the Mint cDNA synthesis kit, primed by a TRBC-specific oligonucleotide. Following uracil-DNA glycosylase treatment, a first 18-cycle PCR with universal primers M1SS and BC2_uni_R was performed on all cDNA. Under the source paper's analysis protocol: For normalization, 1 million high-quality reads, each with a distinct molecular identifier, were randomly selected from each sample. Instead of being binned into consensus sequences, reads that shared molecular identifiers were thrown out. CDR3 identification, clonotype clustering and error correction used MiTCR with a Q25 quality threshold and the strictest error-elimination algorithm. A nonparametric unseen species model using Euler transformation provided a lower-bound estimate of total TCR beta diversity. TCRdb ran its own pipeline on the public reads, namely fastp trimming at Q25 and MiXCR clone calling, and kept in-frame beta chains. Each entry merges the rows of one CDR3 protein and shows their most common DNA and genes. TCRdb, rather than the study authors, made the V and J calls. Here the sample has 700,000 or so distinct CDR3 sequences; roughly 43% occur a single time. The top ten clones comprise approximately 31% of the sample.

This TCR was recovered from a man older than 75 in good health. The V and J segments used are TRBV4-2 and TRBJ1-5, with an unclear D gene assignment. The sample was blood. The CDR3 reads as follows: CASSQGVKKNQPQHF. The nucleotides are TGTGCCAGCAGCCAAGGGGTGAAGAAGAATCAGCCCCAGCATTTT.